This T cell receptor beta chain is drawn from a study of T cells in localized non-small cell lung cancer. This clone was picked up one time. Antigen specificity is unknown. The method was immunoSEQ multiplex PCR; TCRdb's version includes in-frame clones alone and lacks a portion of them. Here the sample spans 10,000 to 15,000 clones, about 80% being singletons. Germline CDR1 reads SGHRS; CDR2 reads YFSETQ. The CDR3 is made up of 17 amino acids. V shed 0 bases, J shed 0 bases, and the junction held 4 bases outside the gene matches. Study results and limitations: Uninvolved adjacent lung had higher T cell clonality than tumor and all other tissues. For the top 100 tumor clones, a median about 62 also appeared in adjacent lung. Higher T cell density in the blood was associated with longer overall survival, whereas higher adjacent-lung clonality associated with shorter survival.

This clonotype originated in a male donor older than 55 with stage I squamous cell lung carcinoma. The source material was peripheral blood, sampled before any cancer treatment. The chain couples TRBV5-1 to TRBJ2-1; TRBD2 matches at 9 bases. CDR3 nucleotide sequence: TGCGCCAGCAGCTTGGATATACTAGCGGGCTCCTACAATGAGCAGTTCTTC. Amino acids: CASSLDILAGSYNEQFF.